The 10 T cell receptor beta chains given below trace back to one sample, sequenced in a study of identical twins. MiXCR was run by TCRdb on the 5' RACE reads, yielding one entry per CDR3 protein. The sample lists about 100,000 distinct CDR3 sequences; 4.5% to 6.5% were seen once. Sequenced: memory T cells sorted from blood. These receptors all stem from a woman aged 45-65 years in good health.

The sample holds a few counts of this clonotype. This chain uses TRBV3-1 with TRBJ2-1, with a weak D call TRBD2 (6 bases). V was clipped by 3 bases and J by 1 base, with 13 bases between them. Germline V gene sequence: CDR1 LGHDT, CDR2 YNNKEL (reference sequence). The CDR3 is made up of 16 amino acids. The CDR3 DNA follows: TGTGCCAGCAGCCAGAGTAGCGGAGCTTCCTACAATGAGCAGTTCTTC. Protein sequence: CASSQSSGASYNEQFF.

In this sample, this clonotype turned up a few times. V usage is TRBV5-1 and J usage is TRBJ2-7; TRBD2 agrees at 8 bases. Germline trimming cut 2 bases from V and 6 bases from J; bases unmatched to any gene: 7. Germline loops: CDR1 SGHRS, CDR2 YFSETQ. The CDR3 covers 14 residues. CDR3 amino acids: CASSLNGRGTEQYF. CDR3 in DNA: TGCGCCAGCAGCTTAAACGGGAGGGGGACCGAGCAGTACTTC.

This clonotype was seen many times. V is TRBV7-3 and J is TRBJ2-1, with TRBD2 as a possible D gene (5 bases). V lost 2 bases and J 5 bases, leaving 7 bases between the germline ends. The CDR3 consists of 13 residues. The germline gives CDR1 SGHTA, CDR2 FQGTGA. CDR3 loop: CASSLSRDNEQFF. The CDR3 nucleotides read TGTGCCAGCAGCTTATCGCGGGACAATGAGCAGTTCTTC.

This clonotype was recorded at least ten times. The gene calls are TRBV5-1 and TRBJ2-7; maybe TRBD2 (5 bases). The germline V gene has CDR1 SGHRS and CDR2 YFSETQ. There are 12 residues in the CDR3. Trimming left V 4 bases short and J 7 bases short, with 12 bases between. The CDR3 here is CASSLRTGEQYF. The CDR3 DNA reads as TGCGCCAGCAGCCTTCGGACGGGGGAGCAGTACTTC.

This clonotype was counted many times. The rearrangement uses TRBV7-6 and TRBJ1-3; D possibly corresponds to TRBD1 (6 bases). There are 15 residues in the CDR3. Trimming shortened V by 2 bases and J by 3 bases, and 11 bases separated the two germline ends. Germline values: CDR1 SGHVS, CDR2 FNYEAQ. The CDR3 reads CASSLFPDSGNTIYF. The CDR3 DNA is TGTGCCAGCAGCTTATTCCCGGACAGTGGAAACACCATATATTTT.

The rearrangement uses TRBV5-1 and TRBJ2-7; D not certain. Germline-derived CDR1 and CDR2 are SGHRS and YFSETQ. The CDR3 loop spans 13 amino acids. The germline V and J ends were trimmed by 0 bases and 3 bases, with 7 bases remaining between them. CDR3 DNA: TGCGCCAGCAGCTTGGATCCCGGCTACGAGCAGTACGTC. The encoded protein is CASSLDPGYEQYV.

This clonotype appeared a few times. The gene calls are TRBV21-1 and TRBJ1-1; no DNA check was done on the table's D call, TRBD1. TRBV21-1 is reported as a pseudogene. The CDR3 has 15 amino acids. The CDR3 sequence: CASNSGGKVNTEAFF. CDR3 sequence (DNA): TGTGCCAGCAACTCAGGGGGCAAGGTGAACACTGAAGCTTTCTTT.

This clonotype was seen many times. The chain links TRBV20-1 to TRBJ2-5, with 10 positions matching TRBD1. CDR3 size: 15 residues. Trimming at V came to 4 bases and at J to 2 bases, leaving 7 bases not matched to a gene. CDR1 is DFQATT and CDR2 is SNEGSKA in the germline V gene (reference sequence). CDR3 DNA sequence: TGCAGTGCTATAAGGGGACAGGGGTGGCAAGAGACCCAGTACTTC. It specifies CSAIRGQGWQETQYF.

This clonotype showed up many times. The CDR3 spells CASSQWEGYNSPLHF. CDR3 DNA: TGTGCCAGCAGCCAGTGGGAAGGCTATAATTCACCCCTCCACTTT. This chain joins TRBV7-9 and TRBJ1-6; D is unclear. Trimming removed 5 bases from V and 3 bases from J, with 11 bases in between. The CDR3 totals 15 residues. Germline values: CDR1 SEHNR, CDR2 FQNEAQ (reference sequence).

This clonotype came up many times. The chain employs TRBV5-1 and TRBJ2-2; TRBD2 aligns across 7 bases. The junction had 6 bases not matched to a gene; V was cut back by 1 base and J by 6 bases. The CDR3 is 15 amino acids. The germline gives CDR1 SGHRS, CDR2 YFSETQ. CDR3 in amino acids: CASSLFTSAAGELFF. Here the CDR3 DNA reads TGCGCCAGCAGCTTGTTCACTAGCGCGGCCGGGGAGCTGTTTTTT.